This T cell receptor beta chain was retrieved from a study of cytomegalovirus exposure and HLA in healthy donors (dated by TCRdb to 2015 to 2018). Regarding the study in general: An earlier analysis of several hundred of the donors reported approximately 270 Gb of sequence data and approximately 110 million unique TCR beta sequences from roughly 200 million T cells. The number of typed donors differed by locus: about 629-630 for A, B, C, DRB1 and DQB1; approximately 540 for DQA1; some 590 for DPA1; and some 470 for DPB1. On average, 235,054 unique TCR beta nucleotide sequences were sequenced per donor among 398 genotyped donors of the cohort, with 15% to 20% of those sequences being non-productive. To study patterns of TCR occurrence, a later analysis re-analyzed previously published TCR beta repertoires from hundreds of donors and added high-resolution HLA genotyping. Because of strong linkage in the cohort, five DR-DQ haplotypes were treated as single units for association and clustering. The later analysis used no new phenotypic data to find candidate immune exposures, relying instead on TCR beta sequences and their occurrence across donors. The genetic ancestry cluster associated with self-reported Caucasian donors included over 80% of the roughly 400 genotyped donors. A later genetic analysis took genome-wide SNP genotypes for 398 of the 666 donors and used that subset as a discovery cohort. Along with the roughly 670-subject first cohort, a separate validation cohort of over 90 different subjects was used. Every discovery cohort repertoire had been produced on one sequencing platform. The study used immunosequencing to profile the T cell repertoires of approximately 650 subjects and linked those repertoires to cytomegalovirus serostatus. High-throughput TCR immunosequencing, statistical association of individual TCRs with disease status, and machine learning were combined to predict cytomegalovirus infection status. Alongside the repertoire data, information on donor age, sex, ethnicity and CMV serostatus was compiled. HLA typing covered class I and class II loci at four-digit resolution. An earlier analysis of approximately 500 of the donors applied high-throughput TCR beta sequencing to assess whether each TCR beta V gene segment acted as functional or pseudogenic. An early release that covered about 640 HLA-typed donors contained approximately 290 gigabases of sequencing data and 80 million or so unique TCR sequences. The aim of the study was to test whether cataloging public T cell receptors could identify signatures of past pathogen exposure.

On the study overall, not on this receptor specifically: When HLA alleles, especially DR and DQ, strongly co-occurred, attributing TCR associations to individual alleles was difficult. Sequencing depth was assumed to be roughly uniform across donors in the presence/absence analyses, though that assumption may not hold. CMV serostatus was the only immune exposure information available for the cohort. HLA typing was unavailable for some donors at each locus, so association tests used only the typed subset. Several of the top co-occurrence clusters appeared to be linked to parvovirus B19, influenza, CMV and Epstein-Barr virus, according to a later analysis. Most TCR sequences were observed very rarely across donors, whereas some public TCRs were present in many individuals. A later analysis associated about 17,000 TCR beta sequences with specific HLA alleles at a false discovery rate of 0.05. The sequencing pipeline was judged likely to have produced a cluster of highly shared sequence variants as a technical artifact. The authors suggested that the approach could potentially be generalized to other disease states and immunological phenotypes. About 17 rarely observed V segments, including chromosome 9 orphons, were excluded from the earlier analysis of a few hundred of the donors because counts were too low. A further reported finding was that TCR beta sequences accurately predicted the HLA-A and HLA-B alleles for most subjects in the first cohort. Some IMGT-functional V segments, including TRBV6-2 and TRBV6-3, could not be distinguished by the 87-base-pair reads and were therefore excluded. In a later genetic analysis, fewer N-insertions in productive TCRs were reported among donors in an Asian-associated ancestry cluster than the approximately 710-donor mean. A later analysis found that TCR association rates varied across HLA loci, with DRB1 alleles showing the most associated TCRs and HLA-C alleles the fewest. This cohort had only TCR beta chains sequenced, and the lack of alpha or paired-chain data limited which features could be detected. A later analysis found that most CMV-associated TCR beta chains appeared HLA-restricted, with HLA associations seemingly driven largely by CMV exposure. Broadly in line with IMGT annotations, most TCR beta V segments showed up in productive rearrangements about 87% or about 30% of the time in an earlier analysis of 587 of the donors. Correlated functional status among segregating V segments might be attributable to linkage disequilibrium, but an unknown experimental factor could not be ruled out. In vitro tests confirmed that a few of the cytomegalovirus-associated TCR beta chains recognize cytomegalovirus antigens. A later genetic analysis associated a missense DCLRE1C variant with V-gene and J-gene trimming of TCR beta chains, and an independent cohort replicated the association. Cytomegalovirus status was reported to be diagnosed by the classifier with high specificity and sensitivity in both the original and validation cohorts. A total of fewer than 200 TCR beta chains were listed by the study as associated with cytomegalovirus. In a later analysis, HLA-associated TCR beta chains were found to be more clonally expanded and to have lower generation probabilities than equally common non-associated chains.

In total, 630 or so healthy bone marrow donors made up the cohort. All cohort members were sampled while nominally healthy, although unrecorded immune exposures were likely present. The donor tested CMV seronegative, placing the donor among the 350 to 400 seronegative members of the cohort. Every donor gave a peripheral blood sample, and the peripheral blood mononuclear cells from that sample were used for TCR beta sequencing. Genomic DNA extraction from the blood cell samples was performed with the Qiagen DNeasy Blood Extraction Kit. Concerning this clone itself: Its target antigen remains unknown.

Libraries came from the immunoSEQ multiplex PCR assay. For the multiplex PCR, a mixture combining 60 forward primers for TCR Vbeta segments and 13 reverse primers for TCR Jbeta segments was used. The CDR3 region of rearranged TCR beta genes was amplified from genomic DNA by a multiplex PCR assay. The Illumina HiSeq System was used to sequence the amplified TCR beta libraries as 87-base-pair reads. Processing in the source paper ran as follows. In a later analysis, tens of millions of unique TCR beta chains were counted across the 666 repertoires, and roughly 11 million of these chains were shared by at least two donors. Raw reads were error-corrected and collapsed into unique sequences with a nearest-neighbor algorithm that merged closely related sequences to remove PCR and sequencing errors. CDR3 sequences were aligned to IMGT reference sequences to assign V, D and J gene segments. For a sequence to be retained, at least a six-nucleotide match to both a V gene segment and a J gene segment was required. Rearrangements were classified as productive when the CDR3 lacked stop codons and remained in frame with V and J, and all other rearrangements were classified as non-productive. CDR3 was defined by IMGT convention, running from the second conserved V-encoded cysteine to the conserved J-encoded phenylalanine. The earlier analysis of about 590 of the donors excluded sequences that lacked an unambiguous match to a single V gene segment. An earlier analysis of almost 600 of the donors classified V segments as functional when productive rearrangements were above 56.7% and as segregating when the standard deviation between donors was above 5%. A statistical classification framework was built to diagnose cytomegalovirus status from the catalog of TCR beta chain sequences. A later analysis assigned V and J genes by comparing TCR nucleotide sequences with IMGT/GENE-DB human TR gene sequences. In a later analysis, CDR3 sequences and most-parsimonious VDJ recombination scenarios were assigned using the TCRdist pipeline. In a later analysis, every TCR beta chain was defined by the combination of its CDR3 amino acid sequence and its V-gene family, and reads without a unique V-gene family were dropped. In a later analysis, nearly 600 highly shared, low-generation-probability nucleotide sequences were removed to address suspected cross-contamination and a sequencing artifact. A later analysis calculated a clonal expansion index for each public chain from normalized within-repertoire ranks of inferred template counts. Generation probabilities in a later analysis came from a VDJ recombination model fitted to out-of-frame rearrangements, and those results were checked against IGoR. In a later analysis, TCR-TCR, TCR-HLA and TCR-CMV co-occurrence was scored with hypergeometric tests, and a repertoire-size bias correction was applied to TCR pairs. A later analysis estimated false discovery rates by permuting HLA or CMV assignments 20 times. In a later analysis, co-occurring TCRs were grouped with DBSCAN, and TCRdist sequence similarity was added when clustering was performed within HLA-allele-positive subsets. For co-occurrence clustering, repertoires with fewer than 30,000 or more than 120,000 public chains were excluded, along with about five repertoires with anomalous nucleotide sharing. The table was pulled from immuneACCESS by TCRdb, which kept in-frame rearrangements only. Such tables lose some clones; where checked, under half of the loss comes from unresolved V genes, and the rest has no known cause. That table supplies the V and J calls and clone size; D and trimming were determined from the DNA. The table for this sample shows 95,000 to 150,000 clones. The ten most abundant clones make up roughly 3.5% of the sample.

The junction shows trimming of 5 bases on V and 0 bases on J, plus 16 bases between the germline ends. Via the germline V gene, CDR1 is SGHTA and CDR2 FQGNSA. The CDR3 covers 16 residues, taking in both the cysteine and the phenylalanine. Kept here is only the CDR3 DNA, which spans 48 bases and is read in frame from base 1. The chain was built from TRBV7-2 and TRBJ1-2; the D gene is not confidently resolved. Sample: PBMCs. The sequence derives from a man aged 18 to 35 in good health and CMV-seronegative. The DNA sequence reads TGTGCCAGCAGCCCCAGAGGCAGTATACCTAACTATGGCTACACCTTC. This codes for CASSPRGSIPNYGYTF.